The T cell receptor (beta chain) under discussion was sequenced for a study of cytomegalovirus exposure and HLA in healthy donors. V lost 2 bases and J 1 base, leaving 13 bases between the germline ends. This CDR3 is 16 amino acids long. Germline CDR1 and CDR2: MDHEN and SYDVKM. The PCR contained 60 Vbeta and 13 Jbeta primers. TCRdb's copy holds only in-frame clones and misses some; the assay was immunoSEQ multiplex PCR. The sample contains around 150,000 clones, almost 80% of which appear only once. The genes are TRBV28 and TRBJ2-3, with D possibly being TRBD2 (6 bases). The receptor was derived from a woman aged 50 to 60 in good health and CMV-seropositive. Sample: PBMCs. CDR3 sequence (DNA): TGTGCCAGCAGTTTAGTAGCGGCCGGGGGCACAGATACGCAGTATTTT. Its translation is CASSLVAAGGTDTQYF.